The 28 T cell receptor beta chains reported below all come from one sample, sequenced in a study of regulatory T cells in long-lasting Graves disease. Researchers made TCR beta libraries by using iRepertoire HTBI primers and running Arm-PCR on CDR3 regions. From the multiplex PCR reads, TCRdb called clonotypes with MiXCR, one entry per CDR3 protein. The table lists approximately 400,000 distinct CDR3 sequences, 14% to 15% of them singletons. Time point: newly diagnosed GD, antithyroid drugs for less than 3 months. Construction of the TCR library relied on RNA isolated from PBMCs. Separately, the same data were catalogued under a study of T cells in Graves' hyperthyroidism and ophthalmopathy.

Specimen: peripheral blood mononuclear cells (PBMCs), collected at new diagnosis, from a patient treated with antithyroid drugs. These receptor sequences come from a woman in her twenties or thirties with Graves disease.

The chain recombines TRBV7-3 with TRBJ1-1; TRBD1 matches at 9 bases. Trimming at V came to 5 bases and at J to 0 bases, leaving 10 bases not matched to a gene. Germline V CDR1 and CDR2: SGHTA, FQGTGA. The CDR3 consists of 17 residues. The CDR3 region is CASSPTGTGRVNTEAFF. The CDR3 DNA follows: TGTGCCAGCAGCCCAACCGGGACAGGGCGCGTGAACACTGAAGCTTTCTTT. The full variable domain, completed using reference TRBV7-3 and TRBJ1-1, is GAGVSQTPSNKVTEKGKYVELRCDPISGHTALYWYRQSLGQGPEFLIYFQGTGAADDSGLPNDRFFAVRPEGSVSTLKIQRTERGDSAVYLCASSPTGTGRVNTEAFFGQGTRLTVV.

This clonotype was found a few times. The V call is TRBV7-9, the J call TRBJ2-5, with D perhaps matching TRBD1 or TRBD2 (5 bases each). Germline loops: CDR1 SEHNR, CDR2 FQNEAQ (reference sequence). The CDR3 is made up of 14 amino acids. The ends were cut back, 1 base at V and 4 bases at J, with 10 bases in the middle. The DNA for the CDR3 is TGTGCCAGCAGCTTAGGTTGGGACCTAGAGACCCAGTACTTC. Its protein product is CASSLGWDLETQYF.

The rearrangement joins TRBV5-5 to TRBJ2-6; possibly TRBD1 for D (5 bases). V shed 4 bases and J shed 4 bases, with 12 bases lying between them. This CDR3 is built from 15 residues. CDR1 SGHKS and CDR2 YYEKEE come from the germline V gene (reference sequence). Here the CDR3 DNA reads TGTGCCAGCAGCCCAGGGTTTGTGGGGGCCAACGTCCTGACTTTC. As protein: CASSPGFVGANVLTF. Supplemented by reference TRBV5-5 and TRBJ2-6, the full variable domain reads DAGVTQSPTHLIKTRGQQVTLRCSPISGHKSVSWYQQVLGQGPQFIFQYYEKEERGRGNFPDRFSARQFPNYSSELNVNALLLGDSALYLCASSPGFVGANVLTFGAGSRLTVL.

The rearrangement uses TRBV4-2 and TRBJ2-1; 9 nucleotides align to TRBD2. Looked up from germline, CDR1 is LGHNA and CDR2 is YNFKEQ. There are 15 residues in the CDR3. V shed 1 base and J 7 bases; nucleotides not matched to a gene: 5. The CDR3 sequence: CASSQVEREANEQFF. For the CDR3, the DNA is TGTGCCAGCAGCCAAGTAGAGCGGGAGGCGAATGAGCAGTTCTTC.

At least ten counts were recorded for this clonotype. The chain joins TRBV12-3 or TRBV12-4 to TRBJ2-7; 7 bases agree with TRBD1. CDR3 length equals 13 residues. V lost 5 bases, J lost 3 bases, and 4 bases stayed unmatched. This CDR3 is CASSRQGVYEQYF. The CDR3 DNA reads TGTGCCAGCAGTCGCCAGGGGGTCTACGAGCAGTACTTC.

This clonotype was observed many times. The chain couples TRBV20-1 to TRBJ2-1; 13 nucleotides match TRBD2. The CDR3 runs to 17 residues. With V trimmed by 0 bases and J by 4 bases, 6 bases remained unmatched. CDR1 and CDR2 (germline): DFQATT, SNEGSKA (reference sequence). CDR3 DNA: TGCAGTGCTAGAGATCCTCTGACTAGCGGGGGGTACAATGAGCAGTTCTTC. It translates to CSARDPLTSGGYNEQFF.

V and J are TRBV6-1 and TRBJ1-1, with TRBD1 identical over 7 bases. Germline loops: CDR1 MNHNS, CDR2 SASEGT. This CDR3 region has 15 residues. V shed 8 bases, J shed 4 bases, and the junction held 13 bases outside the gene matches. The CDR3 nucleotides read TGTGCCAGCGACCGACAGGGTTTGGGCGGCACTGAAGCTTTCTTT. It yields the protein CASDRQGLGGTEAFF.

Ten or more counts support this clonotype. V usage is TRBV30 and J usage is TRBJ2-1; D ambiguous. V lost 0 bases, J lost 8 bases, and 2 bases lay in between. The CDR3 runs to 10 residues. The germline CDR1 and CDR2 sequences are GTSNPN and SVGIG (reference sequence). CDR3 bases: TGTGCCTGGAGTGTACATGAGCAGTTCTTC. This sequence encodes CAWSVHEQFF. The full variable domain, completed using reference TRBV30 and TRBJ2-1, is SQTIHQWPATLVQPVGSPLSLECTVEGTSNPNLYWYRQAAGRGLQLLFYSVGIGQISSEVPQNLSASRPQDRQFILSSKKLLLSDSGFYLCAWSVHEQFFGPGTRLTVL.

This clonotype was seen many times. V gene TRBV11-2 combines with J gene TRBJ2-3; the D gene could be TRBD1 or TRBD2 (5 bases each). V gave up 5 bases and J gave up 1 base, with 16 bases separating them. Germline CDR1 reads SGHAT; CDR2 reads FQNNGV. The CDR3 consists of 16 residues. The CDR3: CASSLFRLGGTDTQYF. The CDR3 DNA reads TGTGCCAGCAGCCTCTTTCGACTGGGGGGCACAGATACGCAGTATTTT.

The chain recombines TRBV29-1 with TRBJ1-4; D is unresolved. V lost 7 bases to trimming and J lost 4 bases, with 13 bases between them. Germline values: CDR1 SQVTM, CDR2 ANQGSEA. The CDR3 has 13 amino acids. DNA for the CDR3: TGCAGCGCCTCCGGAGGGCGTAATGAAAAACTGTTTTTT. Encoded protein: CSASGGRNEKLFF.

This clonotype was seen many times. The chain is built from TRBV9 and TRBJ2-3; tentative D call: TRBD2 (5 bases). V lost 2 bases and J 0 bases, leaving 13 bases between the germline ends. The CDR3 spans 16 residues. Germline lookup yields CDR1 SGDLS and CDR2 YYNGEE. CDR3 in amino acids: CASSVEASVSTDTQYF. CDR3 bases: TGTGCCAGCAGCGTGGAGGCGTCCGTTAGCACAGATACGCAGTATTTT.

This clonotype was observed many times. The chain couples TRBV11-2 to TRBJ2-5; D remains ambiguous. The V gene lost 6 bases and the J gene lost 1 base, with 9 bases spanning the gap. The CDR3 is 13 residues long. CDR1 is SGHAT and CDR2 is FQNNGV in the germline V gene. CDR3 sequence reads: CASSSEIQETQYF. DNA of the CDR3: TGTGCCAGCAGTTCAGAGATCCAAGAGACCCAGTACTTC.

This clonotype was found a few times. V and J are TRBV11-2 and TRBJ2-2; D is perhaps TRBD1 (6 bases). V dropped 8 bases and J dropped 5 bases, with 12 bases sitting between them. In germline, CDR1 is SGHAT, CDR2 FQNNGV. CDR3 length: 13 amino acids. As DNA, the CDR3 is TGTGCCAGCCAGAGAGGGGGAACCGGGGAGCTGTTTTTT. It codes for CASQRGGTGELFF.

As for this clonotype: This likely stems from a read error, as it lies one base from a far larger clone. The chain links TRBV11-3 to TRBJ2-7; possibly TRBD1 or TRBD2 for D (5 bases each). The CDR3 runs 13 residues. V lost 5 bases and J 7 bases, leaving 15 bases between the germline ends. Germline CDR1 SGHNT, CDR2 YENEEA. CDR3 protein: CASSIGTTTEQYF. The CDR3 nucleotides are TGTGCCAGCAGCATAGGGACGACAACTGAGCAGTACTTC.

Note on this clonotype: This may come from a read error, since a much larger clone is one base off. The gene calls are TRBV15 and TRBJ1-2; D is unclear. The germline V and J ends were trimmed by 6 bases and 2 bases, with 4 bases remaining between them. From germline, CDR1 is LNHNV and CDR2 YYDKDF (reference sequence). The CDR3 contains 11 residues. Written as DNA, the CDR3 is TGTGCCACCAGGATCAACTATGGCTACACCTTC. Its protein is CATRINYGYTF.

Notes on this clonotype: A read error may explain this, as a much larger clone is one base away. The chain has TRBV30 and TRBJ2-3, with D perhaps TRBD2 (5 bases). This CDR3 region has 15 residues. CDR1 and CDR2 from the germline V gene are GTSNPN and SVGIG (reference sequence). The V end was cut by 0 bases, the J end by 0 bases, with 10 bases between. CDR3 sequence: CAWSVSWTSTDTQYF. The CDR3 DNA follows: TGTGCCTGGAGTGTATCGTGGACTAGCACAGATACGCAGTATTTT.

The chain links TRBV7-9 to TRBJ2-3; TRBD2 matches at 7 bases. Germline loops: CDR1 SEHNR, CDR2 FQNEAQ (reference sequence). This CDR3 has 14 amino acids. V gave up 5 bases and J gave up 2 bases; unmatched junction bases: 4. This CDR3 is CASSPRENTDTQYF. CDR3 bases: TGTGCCAGCAGCCCGCGGGAGAACACAGATACGCAGTATTTT.

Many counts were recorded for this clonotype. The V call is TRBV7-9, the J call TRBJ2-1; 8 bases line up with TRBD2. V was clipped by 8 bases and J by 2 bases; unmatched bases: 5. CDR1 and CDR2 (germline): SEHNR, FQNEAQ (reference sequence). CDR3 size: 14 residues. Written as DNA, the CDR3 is TGTGCCAGCGGAAGCGGGAGCGCCTACAATGAGCAGTTCTTC. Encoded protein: CASGSGSAYNEQFF.

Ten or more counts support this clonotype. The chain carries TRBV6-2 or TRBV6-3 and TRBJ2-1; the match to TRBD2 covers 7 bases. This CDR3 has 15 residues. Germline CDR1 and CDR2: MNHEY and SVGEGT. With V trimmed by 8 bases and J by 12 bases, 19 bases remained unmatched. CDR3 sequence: CASLPRGGSGYAQFF. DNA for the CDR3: TGTGCCAGCCTCCCAAGGGGTGGTAGCGGGTATGCGCAGTTCTTC.

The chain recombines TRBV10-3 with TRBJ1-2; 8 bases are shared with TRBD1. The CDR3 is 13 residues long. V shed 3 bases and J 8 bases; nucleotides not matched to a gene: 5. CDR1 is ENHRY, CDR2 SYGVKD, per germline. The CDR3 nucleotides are TGTGCCATCAGTGAATACAGGGGGGACGGCTACACCTTC. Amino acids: CAISEYRGDGYTF.

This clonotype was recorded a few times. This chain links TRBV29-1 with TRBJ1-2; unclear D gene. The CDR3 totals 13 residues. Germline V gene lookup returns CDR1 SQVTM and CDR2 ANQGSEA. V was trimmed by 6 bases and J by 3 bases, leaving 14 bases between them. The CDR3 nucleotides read TGCAGCGTATCCACAGATGATCACTATGGCTACACCTTC. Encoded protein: CSVSTDDHYGYTF. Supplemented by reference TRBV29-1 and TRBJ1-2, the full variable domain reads SAVISQKPSRDICQRGTSLTIQCQVDSQVTMMFWYRQQPGQSLTLIATANQGSEATYESGFVIDKFPISRPNLTFSTLTVSNMSPEDSSIYLCSVSTDDHYGYTFGSGTRLTVV.

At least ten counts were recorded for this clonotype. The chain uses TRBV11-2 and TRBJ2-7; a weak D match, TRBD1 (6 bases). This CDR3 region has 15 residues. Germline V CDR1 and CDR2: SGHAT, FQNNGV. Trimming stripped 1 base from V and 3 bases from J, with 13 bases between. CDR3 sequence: CASSLGQERFYEQYF. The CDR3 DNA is TGTGCCAGCAGCTTAGGACAGGAAAGGTTCTACGAGCAGTACTTC.

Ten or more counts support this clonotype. The CDR3 DNA sequence: TGTGCCATCAGTAGCGGGGGAAGATCCTACGAGCAGTACTTC. Amino acid sequence: CAISSGGRSYEQYF. This sequence joins TRBV10-3 and TRBJ2-7; 8 bases match TRBD2. V lost 5 bases and J lost 1; bases outside the gene matches: 4. Germline lookup yields CDR1 ENHRY and CDR2 SYGVKD. This CDR3 has 14 residues.

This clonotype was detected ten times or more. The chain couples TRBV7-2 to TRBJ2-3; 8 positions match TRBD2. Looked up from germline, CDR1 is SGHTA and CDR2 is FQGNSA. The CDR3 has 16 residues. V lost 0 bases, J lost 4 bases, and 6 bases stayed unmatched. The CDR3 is CASSLASGRVSDTQYF. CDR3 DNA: TGTGCCAGCAGCTTAGCGAGCGGGAGAGTCTCAGATACGCAGTATTTT.

The CDR3: CATGSAGGGHEKLFF. The CDR3 DNA reads TGTGCCACCGGTAGTGCGGGGGGCGGCCATGAAAAACTGTTTTTT. The chain couples TRBV24-1 to TRBJ1-4; the D gene is possibly TRBD1 (6 bases). The germline V gene has CDR1 KGHDR and CDR2 SFDVKD. V lost 9 bases, J lost 6 bases, and 19 bases lay in between. The CDR3 contains 15 residues.

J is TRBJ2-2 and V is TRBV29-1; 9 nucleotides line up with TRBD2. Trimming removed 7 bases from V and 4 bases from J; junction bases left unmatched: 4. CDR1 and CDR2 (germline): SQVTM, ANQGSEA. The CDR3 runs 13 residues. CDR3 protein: CSAGTSFTGELFF. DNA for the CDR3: TGCAGCGCCGGGACTAGCTTCACCGGGGAGCTGTTTTTT.

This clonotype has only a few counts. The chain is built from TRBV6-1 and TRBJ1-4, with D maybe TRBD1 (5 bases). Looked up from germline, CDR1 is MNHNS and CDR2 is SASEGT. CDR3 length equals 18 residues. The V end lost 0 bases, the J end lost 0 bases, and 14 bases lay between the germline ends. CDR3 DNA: TGTGCCAGCAGTGAAGCCTTGGTGGGGGGAGCAACTAATGAAAAACTGTTTTTT. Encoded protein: CASSEALVGGATNEKLFF.

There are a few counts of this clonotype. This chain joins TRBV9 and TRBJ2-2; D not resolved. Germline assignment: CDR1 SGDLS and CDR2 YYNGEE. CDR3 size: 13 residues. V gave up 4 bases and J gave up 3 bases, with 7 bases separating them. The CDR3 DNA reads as TGTGCCAGCAGCTGGGCCCACACCGGGGAGCTGTTTTTT. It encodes CASSWAHTGELFF.